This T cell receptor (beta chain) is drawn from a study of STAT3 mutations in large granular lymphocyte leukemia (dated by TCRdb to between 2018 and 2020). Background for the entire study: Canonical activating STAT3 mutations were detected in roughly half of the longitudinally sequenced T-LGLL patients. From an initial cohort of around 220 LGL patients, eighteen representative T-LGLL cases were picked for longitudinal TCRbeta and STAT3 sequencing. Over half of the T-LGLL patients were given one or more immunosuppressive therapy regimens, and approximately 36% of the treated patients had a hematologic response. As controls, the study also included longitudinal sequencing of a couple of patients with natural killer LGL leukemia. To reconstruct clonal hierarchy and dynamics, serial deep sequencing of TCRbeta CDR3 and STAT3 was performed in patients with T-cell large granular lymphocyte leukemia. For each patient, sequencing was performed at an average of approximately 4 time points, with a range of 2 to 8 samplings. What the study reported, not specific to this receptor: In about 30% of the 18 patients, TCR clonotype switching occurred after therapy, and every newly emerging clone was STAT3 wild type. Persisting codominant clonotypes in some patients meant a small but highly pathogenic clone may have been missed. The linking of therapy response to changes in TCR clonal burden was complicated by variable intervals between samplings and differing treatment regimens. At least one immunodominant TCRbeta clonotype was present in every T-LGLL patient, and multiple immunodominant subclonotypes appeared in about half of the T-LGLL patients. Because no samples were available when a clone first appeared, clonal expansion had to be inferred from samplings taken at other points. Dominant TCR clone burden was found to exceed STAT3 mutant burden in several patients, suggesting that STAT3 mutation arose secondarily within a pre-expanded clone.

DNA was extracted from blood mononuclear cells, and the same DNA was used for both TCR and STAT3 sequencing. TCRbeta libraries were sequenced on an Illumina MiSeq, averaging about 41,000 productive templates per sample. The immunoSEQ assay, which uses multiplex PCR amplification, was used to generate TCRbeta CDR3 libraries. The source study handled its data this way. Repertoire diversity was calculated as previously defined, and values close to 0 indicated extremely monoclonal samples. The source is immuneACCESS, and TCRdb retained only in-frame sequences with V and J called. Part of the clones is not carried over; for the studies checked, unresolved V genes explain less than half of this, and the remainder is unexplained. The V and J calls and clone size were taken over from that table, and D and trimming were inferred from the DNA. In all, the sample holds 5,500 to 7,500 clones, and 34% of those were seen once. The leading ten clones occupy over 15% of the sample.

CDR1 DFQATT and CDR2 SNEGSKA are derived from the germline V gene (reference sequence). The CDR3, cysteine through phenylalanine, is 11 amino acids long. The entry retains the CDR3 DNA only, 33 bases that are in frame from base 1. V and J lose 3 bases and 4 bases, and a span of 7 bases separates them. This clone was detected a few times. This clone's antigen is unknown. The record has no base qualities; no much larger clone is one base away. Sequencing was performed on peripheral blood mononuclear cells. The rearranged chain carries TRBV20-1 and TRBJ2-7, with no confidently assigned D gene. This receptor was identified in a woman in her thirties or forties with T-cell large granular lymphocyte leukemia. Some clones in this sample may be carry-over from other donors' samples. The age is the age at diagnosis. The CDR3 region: CSASGGYEQYF. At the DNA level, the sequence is TGCAGTGCTAGTGGCGGATACGAGCAGTACTTC.